The rows below give T cell receptor beta chains drawn from one sample of a study of technical replicates of blood from four donors. Data came from immunoSEQ multiplex PCR; TCRdb stores just in-frame clones and leaves some out. The sample holds more than 75,000 clones, approximately 94% seen once. Specimen: T cells isolated from PBMCs. All receptors come from a human donor in good health. Both conserved end residues are part of each CDR3. Each record gives: D gene, clone size, V gene, J gene, CDR3 DNA, CDR3 protein. The D gene is left open where the match is weak. Clone size is given for some rows only: seen once, a few or many times, or a class if the clone is expanded.

>.|.|TRBV6-6|TRBJ1-1
TGTGCCAGCAGTTACTTTCGGGGGGCAGGATCGGAAGCTTTCTTT
CASSYFRGAGSEAFF
>TRBD2|.|TRBV27|TRBJ2-2
TGTGCCAGCAGTCAGGGGACTAGCGGGAGGGCCCACACCGGGGAGCTGTTTTTT
CASSQGTSGRAHTGELFF
>.|.|TRBV29-1|TRBJ1-5
TGCAGCGTTGGGGAGGGGGGGAATCAGCCCCAGCATTTT
CSVGEGGNQPQHF
>TRBD1|.|TRBV11-3|TRBJ1-2
TGTGCCAGCAGCCGTTATACAGGGGGCGACGGAGGCTACACCTTC
CASSRYTGGDGGYTF
>.|.|TRBV7-9|TRBJ2-1
TGTGCCAGCAGCTCGAATCCGGGGAAGGGCTACAATGAGCAGTTCTTC
CASSSNPGKGYNEQFF
>.|.|TRBV4-1|TRBJ2-7
TGCGCCAGCAGCCTGTATGACAGGCCCTACGAGCAGTACTTC
CASSLYDRPYEQYF
>.|.|TRBV7-9|TRBJ1-2
TGTGCCAGCAGCTTAGCTCCTGGGTCCACCCTCAGACACGGCTACACCTTC
CASSLAPGSTLRHGYTF
>TRBD2|.|TRBV4-2|TRBJ2-3
TGTGCCAGCAGCCAAGTGACTAGCGGAGAATTCACAGATACGCAGTATTTT
CASSQVTSGEFTDTQYF
>TRBD2|.|TRBV19|TRBJ2-3
TGTGCCAGTAGCCTCCCTAGCGGGATGGTCTCTACGCAGTATTTT
CASSLPSGMVSTQYF
>TRBD1|.|TRBV19|TRBJ1-6
TGTGCCAGTAGTATCCTTCCCATCCCCGTCAGGGACAGTTCACCCCTCCACTTT
CASSILPIPVRDSSPLHF
>.|.|TRBV28|TRBJ1-5
TGTGCCAGCAGTTTACGGGGGGGGCTGGGCAATCAGCCCCAGCATTTT
CASSLRGGLGNQPQHF
>.|.|TRBV10-3|TRBJ1-1
TGTGCCATCAGTGTTAGTATGAACACTGAAGCTTTCTTT
CAISVSMNTEAFF
>.|.|TRBV21-1|TRBJ2-5
TGTGCCAGCAGCAAAAGGACAGGGGCCCAAGAGACCCAGTACTTC
CASSKRTGAQETQYF
>TRBD1|.|TRBV7-6|TRBJ2-3
TGTGCCAGCACCTGGGACAGGGGTGGCACAGATACGCAGTATTTT
CASTWDRGGTDTQYF
>TRBD2|.|TRBV7-8|TRBJ2-1
TGTGCCAGCAGTTTCGGAGCGGGGGCCCTCAATGAGCAGTTCTTC
CASSFGAGALNEQFF
>TRBD2|.|TRBV5-1|TRBJ2-1
TGCGCCAGCAGCCCCCCCCAGAGGACTAGCGGGGACAATGAGCAGTTCTTC
CASSPPQRTSGDNEQFF
>.|.|TRBV27|TRBJ2-1
TGTGCCAGCGCGATAGCGGATTACAATGAGCAGTTCTTC
CASAIADYNEQFF
>TRBD2|.|TRBV18|TRBJ2-7
TGTGCCAGCTCACCACCGGGGGGGTCTATGTGGTACGAGCAGTACTTC
CASSPPGGSMWYEQYF
>.|.|TRBV9|TRBJ1-5
TGTGCCAGCAGCTCTAGACAGGACCCCTTCCCCCAGCATTTT
CASSSRQDPFPQHF
>.|.|TRBV27|TRBJ2-1
TGTGCCAGCAGTTTACCTGGGAGGTTAAATGAGCAGTTCTTC
CASSLPGRLNEQFF
>TRBD2|once|TRBV4-1|TRBJ2-1
TGCGCCAGCAGACCTATACTAGCGGGTGACTACAATGAGCAGTTCTTC
CASRPILAGDYNEQFF
>.|.|TRBV12-5|TRBJ1-1
TGTGCTAGTGGTTTGGTACTAAGGAGAGGCACTGAAGCTTTCTTT
CASGLVLRRGTEAFF
>.|.|TRBV27|TRBJ2-5
TGTGCCAGCAGTGAGTTGGGGGGAAAGCAAGAGACCCAGTACTTC
CASSELGGKQETQYF
>.|.|TRBV5-4|TRBJ1-2
TGTGCCAGCAGATCCCTTATCAACTATGGCTACACCTTC
CASRSLINYGYTF
>.|.|TRBV19|TRBJ2-2
TGTGCCAGTAGTATAGGAGCAGGTTACACCGGGGAGCTGTTTTTT
CASSIGAGYTGELFF
>.|.|TRBV28|TRBJ2-1
TGTGCCAGCAGTTTCCTTACAGGGTCCTACAATGAGCAGTTCTTC
CASSFLTGSYNEQFF
>.|.|TRBV15|TRBJ2-1
TGTGCCACCAGCAGGACTAGAATTACCAATGAGCAGTTCTTC
CATSRTRITNEQFF
>.|once|TRBV5-6|TRBJ2-5
TGTGCCAGCAGCTTGATTACAGGGTTAGAGACCCAGTACTTC
CASSLITGLETQYF
>TRBD1|.|TRBV27|TRBJ2-5
TGTGCCAGCACCCGAACCCCCGACAGGGCGGAGACCCAGTACTTC
CASTRTPDRAETQYF
>.|.|TRBV9|TRBJ2-5
TGTGCCAGCAGCCCCATGGGGACAACGGAGACCCAGTACTTC
CASSPMGTTETQYF
>TRBD2|.|TRBV7-3|TRBJ2-2
TGTGCCAGCAGCTCCACGGGACTAGCGGGGGGGACAAACACCGGGGAGCTGTTTTTT
CASSSTGLAGGTNTGELFF
>TRBD1|.|TRBV19|TRBJ1-2
TGTGCCAGTAGTATTACAGGGGACTATGGCTACACCTTC
CASSITGDYGYTF
>.|.|TRBV4-1|TRBJ2-7
TGCGCCAGCAGCCAGGAATGGAGGGCCCCTCCTCGGGACGAGCAGTACTTC
CASSQEWRAPPRDEQYF
>.|.|TRBV6-5|TRBJ1-4
TGTGCCAGCAGTTACTCAGGGGGGGATGAAAAACTGTTTTTT
CASSYSGGDEKLFF
>.|.|TRBV18|TRBJ2-7
TGTGCCAGCTCACTTGACAGTTACGAGCAGTACTTC
CASSLDSYEQYF
>TRBD1|.|TRBV19|TRBJ2-1
TGTGCCAGTAGTCCGACAGGGAACTACAATGAGCAGTTCTTC
CASSPTGNYNEQFF
>.|.|TRBV5-1|TRBJ2-5
TGCGCCAGCAGCTCAAAACAGATCCAAGAGACCCAGTACTTC
CASSSKQIQETQYF
>TRBD1|.|TRBV5-4|TRBJ1-6
TGTGCCAGCAGGGACAGGGAAATGTATAATTCACCCCTCCACTTT
CASRDREMYNSPLHF
>.|.|TRBV10-3|TRBJ1-1
TGTGCCATCAGGCTCTACTCGAACACTGAAGCTTTCTTT
CAIRLYSNTEAFF
>.|few|TRBV29-1|TRBJ1-1
TGCAGCGTTGTACGGGGGGCAGTGGCTAGCGATGAAGCTTTCTTT
CSVVRGAVASDEAFF
>TRBD2|.|TRBV27|TRBJ2-2
TGTGCCAGCTGTATAGCGGGACCGAACACCGGGGAGCTGTTTTTT
CASCIAGPNTGELFF
>TRBD2|.|TRBV6-1|TRBJ2-1
TGTGCCAGCAGCGCCCTAGCGGGAGCCTACAATGAGCAGTTCTTC
CASSALAGAYNEQFF
>.|.|TRBV5-1|TRBJ2-7
TGCGCCAGCAGCTTGGCCCAGGGGGGTTCCTACGAGCAGTACTTC
CASSLAQGGSYEQYF
>TRBD1|few|TRBV30|TRBJ1-5
TGTGCCTGGCAGGGGGGACAGGTGAATCAGCCCCAGCATTTT
CAWQGGQVNQPQHF
>.|.|TRBV19|TRBJ1-5
TGTGCCAGTAGTTGGACGGGGAATCAGCCCCAGCATTTT
CASSWTGNQPQHF
>.|.|TRBV5-5|TRBJ1-5
TGTGCCAGCAGCTTAGGGACACAAGGGCCCCAGCATTTT
CASSLGTQGPQHF
>.|once|TRBV7-3|TRBJ1-6
TGTGCCAGCAGCTTATACCACCTTAGCTCCTATAATTCACCCCTCCACTTT
CASSLYHLSSYNSPLHF
>TRBD1|once|TRBV12-5|TRBJ1-5
TGTGCTAGCGATAATCAAAACACAAACAGGGGGCGCAAACAGCCCCAGCATTTT
CASDNQNTNRGRKQPQHF
>.|.|TRBV7-3|TRBJ1-4
TGTGCCAGCAGCCGCGCGCCGGGTGAAAAACTGTTTTTT
CASSRAPGEKLFF
>.|few|TRBV27|TRBJ1-2
TGTGCCAGCAGTTTATATCCGAAGGGGGATGGCTACACCTTC
CASSLYPKGDGYTF
>TRBD2|.|TRBV5-1|TRBJ2-1
TGCGCCAGCAGCTTGGTAGCAGCGGGAACCTACAATGAGCAGTTCTTC
CASSLVAAGTYNEQFF
>TRBD1|.|TRBV10-3|TRBJ2-2
TGTGCCATATTGGGAACCTCGGGACAGGCAACCGGGGAGCTGTTTTTT
CAILGTSGQATGELFF
>.|.|TRBV2|TRBJ2-3
TGTGCCAGCAGTGATAGGGCGGGAGATACGCAGTATTTT
CASSDRAGDTQYF
>.|.|TRBV11-2|TRBJ2-2
TGTGCCAGCAGCTTAGCCCGAGACAGGCACACCGGGGAGCTGTTTTTT
CASSLARDRHTGELFF
>.|.|TRBV5-4|TRBJ2-3
TGTGCCAGCAGCTTGGCCCCACTACCCACAGATACGCAGTATTTT
CASSLAPLPTDTQYF
>.|once|TRBV5-6|TRBJ2-7
TGTGCCAGCAGCCCGTACCGGGACACCTACGAGCAGTACTTC
CASSPYRDTYEQYF